A selection of T cell receptor beta chains follows, all from one sample in a study of blood T cell repertoires in COVID-19. Assay: immunoSEQ multiplex PCR; the TCRdb copy retains only in-frame clones and omits some. Of about 150,000 clones listed, around 87% are singletons. Sequenced material: PBMCs or T cells enriched from blood (not recorded which). The source is a woman aged 40-49 years who had been exposed to COVID-19. Both conserved end residues are part of each CDR3. A D gene is named only where the DNA matches it firmly. Some rows have no size entry. The others give once, few or many, or a class for an expanded clone.

d_call	j_call	cdr3_length	clone_size	v_call	cdr3_nt	cdr3_aa
.	TRBJ1-3	15	.	TRBV15	TGTGCCACCAGCAGTGGAACCGGGAACTTTGGCACCATATATTTT	CATSSGTGNFGTIYF
.	TRBJ2-5	15	once	TRBV11-2	TGTGCCAGCAGCTTAGAATGGCCCCCCAAAGAGACCCAGTACTTC	CASSLEWPPKETQYF
TRBD1	TRBJ1-5	15	once	TRBV19	TGTGCCACCACGACAGGGGGCGGGGGCAATCAGCCCCAGCATTTT	CATTTGGGGNQPQHF
TRBD1	TRBJ2-7	14	.	TRBV7-8	TGTGCCAGCAGCCTGTTGACAGGGAAATACGAGCAGTACTTC	CASSLLTGKYEQYF
.	TRBJ2-7	16	.	TRBV5-6	TGTGCCAGCACCCCGCAACGGGCAGGGGTATCCTACGAGCAGTACTTC	CASTPQRAGVSYEQYF
TRBD2	TRBJ2-1	18	.	TRBV7-8	TGTGCCAGCAGCCCCTCCCTGAGACTAGCGGGGGGAGGCAATGAGCAGTTCTTC	CASSPSLRLAGGGNEQFF
TRBD1	TRBJ2-3	14	.	TRBV18	TGTGCCAGCTCACAGGGGGCGGTCACAGATACGCAGTATTTT	CASSQGAVTDTQYF
TRBD2	TRBJ2-3	16	.	TRBV7-2	TGTGCCAGCAGCTTAGCCCCCCGGACTAGCGGGGGTGCGCAGTATTTT	CASSLAPRTSGGAQYF
TRBD1	TRBJ1-1	15	.	TRBV19	TGTGCCAGTAGTATAGTTGGGACAGGGATTAGTGAAGCTTTCTTT	CASSIVGTGISEAFF
.	TRBJ1-3	13	once	TRBV4-3	TGCGCCAGCAGCCAAGTAAGGGGTCACACCATATATTTT	CASSQVRGHTIYF
.	TRBJ1-5	14	.	TRBV27	TGTGCCAGCAGCCTCGGACATCTCAATCAGCCCCAGCATTTT	CASSLGHLNQPQHF
TRBD2	TRBJ2-1	14	.	TRBV30	TGTGCCTCCCGAGCGGGGGGAACCTACAATGAGCAGTTCTTC	CASRAGGTYNEQFF
.	TRBJ2-7	12	.	TRBV29-1	TGCAGCGTGTGGTCGGGGGGCAACGAGCAGTACTTC	CSVWSGGNEQYF
.	TRBJ1-1	13	.	TRBV12-3/TRBV12-4	TGTGCCAGCAACCTGGACAGTTACACTGAAGCTTTCTTT	CASNLDSYTEAFF
TRBD2	TRBJ2-3	20	.	TRBV4-1	TGCGCCAGCAGCCAAGATTTAGGGACTAGCGGGACACGTAGCACAGATACGCAGTATTTT	CASSQDLGTSGTRSTDTQYF
.	TRBJ2-7	13	.	TRBV28	TGTGCCAGCAGTCCGCCGGCGGGAATCGAGCAGTACTTC	CASSPPAGIEQYF
.	TRBJ2-2	16	.	TRBV19	TGTGCCAGTAGTATCCTGGCGGGGGCCAACACCGGGGAGCTGTTTTTT	CASSILAGANTGELFF
TRBD1	TRBJ1-1	14	.	TRBV27	TGTGCCAGCAGTTGGGACAGGGCGAACACTGAAGCTTTCTTT	CASSWDRANTEAFF
.	TRBJ1-1	12	.	TRBV27	TGTGCCAGCAGGACAGGCGTTACTGAAGCTTTCTTT	CASRTGVTEAFF
.	TRBJ1-5	13	.	TRBV6-2/TRBV6-3	TGTGCCAGCAGTTGGGCAATGGGTCAGCCCCAGCATTTT	CASSWAMGQPQHF
.	TRBJ2-1	16	.	TRBV4-1	TGCGCCAGCAGCCATGAAACAGGGACCGACTATTCCGAGCAGTTCTTC	CASSHETGTDYSEQFF
.	TRBJ1-1	16	.	TRBV5-1	TGCGCCAGCAGCTTGGATATGCGGTACCCGAACACTGAAGCTTTCTTT	CASSLDMRYPNTEAFF
TRBD1	TRBJ1-1	17	.	TRBV5-1	TGCGCCAGCAGCTTGGCCCCCCAGGGGGGTATGAACACTGAAGCTTTCTTT	CASSLAPQGGMNTEAFF
.	TRBJ2-7	15	.	TRBV7-2	TGTGCCAGCAGCCTCGTTAGCGGCCAGTCCTACGAGCAGTACTTC	CASSLVSGQSYEQYF
.	TRBJ2-3	14	.	TRBV11-2	TGTGCCAGCAGCTTAGGCAGGGTGACAGATACGCAGTATTTT	CASSLGRVTDTQYF
.	TRBJ2-7	13	.	TRBV12-3/TRBV12-4	TGTGCCAGCAGTTTGCAGGGGTCCTACGAGCAGTACTTC	CASSLQGSYEQYF
.	TRBJ1-5	13	.	TRBV19	TGTGCCAGTAGTGTACAAAGCAATCAGCCCCAGCATTTT	CASSVQSNQPQHF
.	TRBJ2-3	13	.	TRBV14	TGTGCCAGCAGCTCGGACTCGACAGATACGCAGTATTTT	CASSSDSTDTQYF
.	TRBJ2-5	15	.	TRBV7-3	TGTGCCAGCAGCTCCAGGGGGGTACCCCAAGAGACCCAGTACTTC	CASSSRGVPQETQYF
TRBD2	TRBJ2-7	14	.	TRBV28	TGTGCCAGCAGGTTAGCGGGAGGGGTCTACGAGCAGTACTTC	CASRLAGGVYEQYF
TRBD1	TRBJ1-2	15	.	TRBV19	TGTGCCAGTAGTATTCTGAGACAGGGCGTTTATGGCTACACCTTC	CASSILRQGVYGYTF
.	TRBJ1-1	12	.	TRBV9	TGTGCCAGCAGCGTAGTAAGCGCTGAAGCTTTCTTT	CASSVVSAEAFF
TRBD1	TRBJ2-5	16	.	TRBV4-3	TGCGCCAGCAGCCAGTCCCCCGCAGGGGGAAGAGAGACCCAGTACTTC	CASSQSPAGGRETQYF